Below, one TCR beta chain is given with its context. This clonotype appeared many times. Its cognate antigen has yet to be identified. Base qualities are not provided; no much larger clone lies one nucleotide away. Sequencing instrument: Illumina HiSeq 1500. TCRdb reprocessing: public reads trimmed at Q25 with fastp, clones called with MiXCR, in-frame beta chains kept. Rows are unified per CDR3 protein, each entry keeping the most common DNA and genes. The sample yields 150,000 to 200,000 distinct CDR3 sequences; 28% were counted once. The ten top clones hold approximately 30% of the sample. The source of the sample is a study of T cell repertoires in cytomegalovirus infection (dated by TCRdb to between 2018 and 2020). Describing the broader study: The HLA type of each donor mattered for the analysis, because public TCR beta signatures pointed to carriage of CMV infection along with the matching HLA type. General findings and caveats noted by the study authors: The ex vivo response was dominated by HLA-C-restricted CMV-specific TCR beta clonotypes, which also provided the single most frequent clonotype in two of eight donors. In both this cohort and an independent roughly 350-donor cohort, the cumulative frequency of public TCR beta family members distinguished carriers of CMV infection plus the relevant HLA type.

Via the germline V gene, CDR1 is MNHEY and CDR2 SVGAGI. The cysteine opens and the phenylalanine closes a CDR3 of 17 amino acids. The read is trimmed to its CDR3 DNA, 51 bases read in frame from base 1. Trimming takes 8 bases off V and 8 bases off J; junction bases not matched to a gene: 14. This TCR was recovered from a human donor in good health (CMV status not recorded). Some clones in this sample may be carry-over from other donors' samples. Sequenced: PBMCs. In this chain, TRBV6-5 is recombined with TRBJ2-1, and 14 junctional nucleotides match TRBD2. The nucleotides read TGTGCCAGCGCGTTAAAGATGACTAGCGGGGGGGTATATGAGCAGTTCTTC. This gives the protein CASALKMTSGGVYEQFF.